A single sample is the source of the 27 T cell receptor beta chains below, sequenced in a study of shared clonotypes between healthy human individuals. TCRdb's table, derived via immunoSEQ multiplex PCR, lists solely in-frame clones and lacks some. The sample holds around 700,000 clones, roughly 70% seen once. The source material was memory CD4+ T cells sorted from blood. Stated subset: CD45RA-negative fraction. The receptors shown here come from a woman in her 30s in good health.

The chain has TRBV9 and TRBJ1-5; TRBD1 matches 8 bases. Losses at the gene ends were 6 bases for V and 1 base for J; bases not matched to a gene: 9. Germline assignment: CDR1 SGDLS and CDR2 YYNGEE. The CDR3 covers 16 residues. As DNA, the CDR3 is TGTGCCAGCATGAGGGACAGGACGACGAGCAATCAGCCCCAGCATTTT. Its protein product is CASMRDRTTSNQPQHF.

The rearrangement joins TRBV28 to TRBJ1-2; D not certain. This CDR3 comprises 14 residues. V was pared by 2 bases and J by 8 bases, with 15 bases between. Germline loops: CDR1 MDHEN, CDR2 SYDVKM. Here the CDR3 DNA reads TGTGCCAGCAGTTTAGGCGGCAGCCCCAAAGGCTACACCTTC. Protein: CASSLGGSPKGYTF.

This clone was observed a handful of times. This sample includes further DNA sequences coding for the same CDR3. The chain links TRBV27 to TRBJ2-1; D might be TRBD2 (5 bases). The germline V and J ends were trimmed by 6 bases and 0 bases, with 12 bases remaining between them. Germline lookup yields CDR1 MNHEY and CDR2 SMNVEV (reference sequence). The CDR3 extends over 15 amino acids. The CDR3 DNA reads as TGTGCCAGCAGACTAGTAGGAAGCTCCTACAATGAGCAGTTCTTC. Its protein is CASRLVGSSYNEQFF.

CDR3 coding DNA: TGCGCCAGCAGCTTGGGAGCGATCTACAATGAGCAGTTCTTC. Its translation is CASSLGAIYNEQFF. V is TRBV5-1 and J is TRBJ2-1; D not certain. The CDR3 has 14 amino acids. The V gene's germline CDR1 is SGHRS and CDR2 YFSETQ. V lost 0 bases to trimming and J lost 3 bases, with 7 bases between them.

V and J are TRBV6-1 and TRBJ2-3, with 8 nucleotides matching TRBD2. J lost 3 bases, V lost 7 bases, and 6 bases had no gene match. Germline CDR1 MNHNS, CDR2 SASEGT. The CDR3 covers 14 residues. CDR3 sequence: CASIGSGSTDTQYF. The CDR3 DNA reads TGTGCCAGCATCGGGAGCGGGAGTACAGATACGCAGTATTTT.

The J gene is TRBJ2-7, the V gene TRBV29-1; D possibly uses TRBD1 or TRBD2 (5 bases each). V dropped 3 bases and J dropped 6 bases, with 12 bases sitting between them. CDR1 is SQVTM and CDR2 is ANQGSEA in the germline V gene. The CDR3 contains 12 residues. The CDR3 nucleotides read TGCAGCGTTGAGCAGGGTGCGGGCGAGCAGTACTTC. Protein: CSVEQGAGEQYF.

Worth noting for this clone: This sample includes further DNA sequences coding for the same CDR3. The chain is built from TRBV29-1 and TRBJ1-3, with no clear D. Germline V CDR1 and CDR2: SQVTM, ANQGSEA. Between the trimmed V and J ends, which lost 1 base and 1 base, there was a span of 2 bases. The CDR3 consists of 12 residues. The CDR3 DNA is TGCAGCGTTGAAGGATCTGGAAACACCATATATTTT. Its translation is CSVEGSGNTIYF.

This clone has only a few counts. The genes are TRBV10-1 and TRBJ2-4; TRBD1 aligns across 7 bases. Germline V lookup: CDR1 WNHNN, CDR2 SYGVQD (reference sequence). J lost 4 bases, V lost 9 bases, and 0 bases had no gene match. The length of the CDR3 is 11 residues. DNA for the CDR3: TGCGCCAGGGGACAGAAAAACATTCAGTACTTC. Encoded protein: CARGQKNIQYF.

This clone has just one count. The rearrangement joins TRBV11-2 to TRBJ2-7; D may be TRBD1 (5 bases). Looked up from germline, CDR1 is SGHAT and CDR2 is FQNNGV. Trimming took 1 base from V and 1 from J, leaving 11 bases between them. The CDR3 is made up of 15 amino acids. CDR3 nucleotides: TGTGCCAGCAGCTTAGCCCAAGGGGTATCCTACGAGCAGTACTTC. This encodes CASSLAQGVSYEQYF.

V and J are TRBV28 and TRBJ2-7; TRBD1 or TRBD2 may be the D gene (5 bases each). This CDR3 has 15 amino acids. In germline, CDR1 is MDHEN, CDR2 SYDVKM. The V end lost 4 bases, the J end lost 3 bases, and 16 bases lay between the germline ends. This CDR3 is CASSSTGTGFYEQYF. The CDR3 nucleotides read TGTGCCAGCAGTTCTACCGGGACGGGGTTCTACGAGCAGTACTTC.

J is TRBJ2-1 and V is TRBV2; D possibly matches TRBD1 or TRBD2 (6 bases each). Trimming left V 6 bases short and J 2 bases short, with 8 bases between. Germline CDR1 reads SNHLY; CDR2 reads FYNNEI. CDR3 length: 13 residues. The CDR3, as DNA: TGTGCCAGCAGGGGGGGCCCCTACAATGAGCAGTTCTTC. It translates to CASRGGPYNEQFF.

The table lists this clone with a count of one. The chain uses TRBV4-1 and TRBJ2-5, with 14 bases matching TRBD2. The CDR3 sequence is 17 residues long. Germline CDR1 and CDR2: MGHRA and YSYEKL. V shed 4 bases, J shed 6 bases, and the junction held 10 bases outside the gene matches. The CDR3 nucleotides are TGCGCCAGCAGCCCTCTTGGGGGGACTAGCGGGAGTAAGACCCAGTACTTC. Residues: CASSPLGGTSGSKTQYF.

The CDR3 region has the DNA TGTGCCAGCAGCTTAGCGGGCACGGGGTATGGCTACACCTTC. Protein: CASSLAGTGYGYTF. The chain combines TRBV7-9 with TRBJ1-2, with D unclear. CDR3 length: 14 residues. Trimming left V 0 bases short and J 5 bases short, with 10 bases between. Germline-derived CDR1 and CDR2 are SEHNR and FQNEAQ (reference sequence).

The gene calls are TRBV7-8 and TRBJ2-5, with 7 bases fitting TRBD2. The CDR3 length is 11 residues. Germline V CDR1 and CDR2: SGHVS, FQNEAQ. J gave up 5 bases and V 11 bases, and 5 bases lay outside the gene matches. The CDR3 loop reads CAGGVGETQYF. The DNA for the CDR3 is TGTGCCGGGGGGGTAGGGGAGACCCAGTACTTC.

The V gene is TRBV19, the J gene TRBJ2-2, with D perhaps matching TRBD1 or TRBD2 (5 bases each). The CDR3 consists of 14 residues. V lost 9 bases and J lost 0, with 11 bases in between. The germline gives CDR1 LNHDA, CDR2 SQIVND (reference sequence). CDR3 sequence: CARAGTPNTGELFF. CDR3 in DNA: TGTGCCAGGGCCGGGACGCCGAACACCGGGGAGCTGTTTTTT.

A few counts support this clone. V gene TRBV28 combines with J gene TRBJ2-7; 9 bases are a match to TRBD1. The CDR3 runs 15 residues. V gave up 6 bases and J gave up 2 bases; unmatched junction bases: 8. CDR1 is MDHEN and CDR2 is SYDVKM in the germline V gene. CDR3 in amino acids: CASRSLGQGTYEQYF. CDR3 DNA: TGTGCCAGCAGGAGTTTGGGACAGGGCACCTACGAGCAGTACTTC.

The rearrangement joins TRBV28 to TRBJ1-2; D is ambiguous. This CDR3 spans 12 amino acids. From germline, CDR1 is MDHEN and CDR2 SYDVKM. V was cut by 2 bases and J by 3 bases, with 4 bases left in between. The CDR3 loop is CASSLNYYGYTF. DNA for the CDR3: TGTGCCAGCAGTTTAAACTACTATGGCTACACCTTC.

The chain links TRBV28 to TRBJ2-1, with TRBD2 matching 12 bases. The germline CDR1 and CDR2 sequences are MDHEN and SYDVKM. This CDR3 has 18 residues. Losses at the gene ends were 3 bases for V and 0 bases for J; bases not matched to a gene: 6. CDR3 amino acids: CASSFLAGGPSSYNEQFF. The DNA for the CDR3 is TGTGCCAGCAGTTTTCTAGCGGGAGGGCCAAGCTCCTACAATGAGCAGTTCTTC. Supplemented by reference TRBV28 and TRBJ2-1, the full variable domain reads DVKVTQSSRYLVKRTGEKVFLECVQDMDHENMFWYRQDPGLGLRLIYFSYDVKMKEKGDIPEGYSVSREKKERFSLILESASTNQTSMYLCASSFLAGGPSSYNEQFFGPGTRLTVL.

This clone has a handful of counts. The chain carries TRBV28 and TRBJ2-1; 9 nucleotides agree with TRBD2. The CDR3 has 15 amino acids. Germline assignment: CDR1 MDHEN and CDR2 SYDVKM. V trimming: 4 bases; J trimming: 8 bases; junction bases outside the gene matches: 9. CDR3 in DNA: TGTGCCAGCAGTTCCCTATCGGCGGGAGGGGATGAGCAGTTCTTC. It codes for CASSSLSAGGDEQFF.

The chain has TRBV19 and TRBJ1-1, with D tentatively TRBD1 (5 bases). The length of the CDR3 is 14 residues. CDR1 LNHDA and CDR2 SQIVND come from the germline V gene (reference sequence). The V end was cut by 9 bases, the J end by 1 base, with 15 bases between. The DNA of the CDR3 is TGTGCCAGCATGAGAGACAGACAGAACACTGAAGCTTTCTTT. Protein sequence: CASMRDRQNTEAFF.

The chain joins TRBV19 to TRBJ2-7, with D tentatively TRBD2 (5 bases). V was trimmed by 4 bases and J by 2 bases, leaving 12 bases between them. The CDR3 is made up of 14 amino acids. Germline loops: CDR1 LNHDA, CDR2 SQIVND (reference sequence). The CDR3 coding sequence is TGTGCCAGTAGTAAAGGGAGCCGGACCTACGAGCAGTACTTC. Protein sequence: CASSKGSRTYEQYF.

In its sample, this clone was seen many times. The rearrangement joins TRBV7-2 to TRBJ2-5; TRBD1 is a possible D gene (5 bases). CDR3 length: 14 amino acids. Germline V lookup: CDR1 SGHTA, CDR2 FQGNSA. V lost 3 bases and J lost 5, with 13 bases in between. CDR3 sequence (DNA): TGTGCCAGCAGCTTCAGCCCTCAGGGCGAGACCCAGTACTTC. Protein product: CASSFSPQGETQYF. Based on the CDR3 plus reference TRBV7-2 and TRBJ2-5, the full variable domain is GAGVSQSPSNKVTEKGKDVELRCDPISGHTALYWYRQSLGQGLEFLIYFQGNSAPDKSGLPSDRFSAERTGGSVSTLTIQRTQQEDSAVYLCASSFSPQGETQYFGPGTRLLVL.

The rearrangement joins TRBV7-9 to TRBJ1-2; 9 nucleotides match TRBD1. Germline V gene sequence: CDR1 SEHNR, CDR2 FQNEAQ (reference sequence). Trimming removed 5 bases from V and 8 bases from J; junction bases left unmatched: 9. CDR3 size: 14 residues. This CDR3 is CASSPDGQGKGYTF. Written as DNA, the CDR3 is TGTGCCAGCAGCCCGGACGGACAGGGGAAGGGCTACACCTTC.

The CDR3: CASSQFPTHTGELFF. In DNA form, the CDR3 reads TGTGCCAGCAGCCAATTCCCCACTCACACCGGGGAGCTGTTTTTT. The chain is built from TRBV14 and TRBJ2-2; D gene uncertain. CDR1 is SGHDN, CDR2 FVKESK, per germline. V lost 2 bases and J lost 3, with 10 bases in between. The CDR3 covers 15 residues. Drawing the rest from reference TRBV14 and TRBJ2-2, the complete variable domain is EAGVTQFPSHSVIEKGQTVTLRCDPISGHDNLYWYRRVMGKEIKFLLHFVKESKQDESGMPNNRFLAERTGGTYSTLKVQPAELEDSGVYFCASSQFPTHTGELFFGEGSRLTVL.

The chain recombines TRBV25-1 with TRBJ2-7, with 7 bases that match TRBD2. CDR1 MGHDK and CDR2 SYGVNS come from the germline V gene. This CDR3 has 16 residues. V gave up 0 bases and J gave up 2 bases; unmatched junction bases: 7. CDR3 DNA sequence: TGTGCCAGCAGTGAATATTTCCTAGCGGAGGCCTACGAGCAGTACTTC. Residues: CASSEYFLAEAYEQYF.

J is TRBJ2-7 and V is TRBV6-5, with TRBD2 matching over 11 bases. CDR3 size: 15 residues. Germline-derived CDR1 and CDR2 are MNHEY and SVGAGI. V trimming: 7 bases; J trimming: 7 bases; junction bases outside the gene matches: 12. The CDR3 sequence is CASNPIAGGPQEQYF. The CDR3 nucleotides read TGTGCCAGCAACCCCATAGCGGGAGGGCCGCAAGAGCAGTACTTC.

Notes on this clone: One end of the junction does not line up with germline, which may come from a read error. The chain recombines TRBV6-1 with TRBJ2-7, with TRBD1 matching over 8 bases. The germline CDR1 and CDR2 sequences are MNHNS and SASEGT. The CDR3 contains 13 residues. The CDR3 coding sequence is TGCGGATGTGACAGGGGCCGCTCCTACGAGCAGTACTTC. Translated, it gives CGCDRGRSYEQYF.